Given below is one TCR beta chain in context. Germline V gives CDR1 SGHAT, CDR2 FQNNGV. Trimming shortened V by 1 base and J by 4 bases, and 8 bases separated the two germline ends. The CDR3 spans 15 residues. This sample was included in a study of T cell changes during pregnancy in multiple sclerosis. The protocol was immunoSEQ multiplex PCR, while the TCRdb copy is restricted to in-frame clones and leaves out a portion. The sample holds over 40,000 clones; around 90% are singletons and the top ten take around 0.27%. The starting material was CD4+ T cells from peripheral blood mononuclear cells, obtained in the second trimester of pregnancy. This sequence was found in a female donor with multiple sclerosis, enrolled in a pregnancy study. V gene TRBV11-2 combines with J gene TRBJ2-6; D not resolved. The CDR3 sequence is CASSLGVSGANVLTF. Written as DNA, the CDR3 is TGTGCCAGCAGCTTAGGAGTCTCCGGGGCCAACGTCCTGACTTTC.